This T cell receptor beta chain was sequenced for a study of regulatory T cells in long-lasting Graves disease. Study-level information: Graves' patients who were just diagnosed had used antithyroid drugs for under 3 months.

Time point in this sample: newly diagnosed GD, antithyroid drugs for less than 3 months. After RNA was extracted from PBMCs, the TCR library was made from it. At least ten counts were recorded for this clonotype. Relying on iRepertoire HTBI primers and Arm-PCR of CDR3 regions, the team built TCR beta libraries. TCRdb re-called the multiplex PCR reads with MiXCR, one entry per CDR3 protein. The repertoire holds 200,000 to 250,000 distinct CDR3 sequences, with roughly 18% as singletons. Another study also made use of these data, one on T cells in Graves' hyperthyroidism and ophthalmopathy. That source notes: Using the HTBI primer set, a first-round RT-PCR was run on the TCR CDR3.

This receptor was obtained from a woman in her 30s with Graves disease. This sample comprised peripheral blood mononuclear cells (PBMCs), obtained at new diagnosis, from a patient treated with antithyroid drugs.

The chain's CDR3 is CASSIAGAGGTEAFF. The DNA for the CDR3 is TGTGCCAGTAGTATCGCGGGGGCTGGGGGCACTGAAGCTTTCTTT. V and J are TRBV19 and TRBJ1-1, with D possibly TRBD1 on 6 matching bases. Germline V gene lookup returns CDR1 LNHDA and CDR2 SQIVND (reference sequence). The V gene lost 3 bases and the J gene lost 4 bases, with 15 bases spanning the gap. The CDR3 spans 15 residues.